This T cell receptor (beta chain) was captured in a study of immune evolution from preneoplasia to lung adenocarcinoma (dated by TCRdb to the early 2020s). About the investigation overall: The study used immune gene expression, TCR sequencing and multiplex immunofluorescence to profile the immune contexture of lung adenocarcinoma precursors and invasive adenocarcinoma. Resected precursor lesions (AAH, AIS, MIA) and invasive adenocarcinomas were compared against paired morphologically normal lung tissue. Sample size was determined by specimen availability and not by a prior power calculation. Whole exome sequencing and methylation data from the same cohort of nodules were integrated with the immune data. The overall cohort was made up of fewer than 70 patients with pulmonary nodules who had surgical resection. A total of 45 to 55 patients contributed TCR sequencing data. It was reported in the study that 105 samples were used for TCR sequencing. Class I HLA alleles were inferred from exome data with POLYSOLVER, and allele-specific HLA loss was detected with LOHHLA. Results and caveats for the whole study, not just this receptor: Because every patient came from Japan and China, how well the results apply to Western populations was uncertain. The highest clonality was observed in normal lung, whereas higher T cell density and diversity but lower clonality appeared to be present in later-stage lesions. Top T cell clone frequencies were highest in normal lung and appeared to decrease progressively from AAH through AIS, MIA and invasive adenocarcinoma. The findings rested on association rather than direct causation, and larger cohorts with long-term follow-up and longitudinal biopsies were considered necessary.

V is cut by 2 bases and J by 7 bases, and the space between the germline ends is 8 bases. The CDR3 holds 13 amino acids from the cysteine to the phenylalanine. The CDR3 DNA has 39 bases and is translated from base 1. Sequences SEHNR (CDR1) and FQNEAQ (CDR2) are obtained from the germline V gene (reference sequence). On this clone itself: It has no known antigen specificity. Nothing much larger sits one base from this clone, and base qualities are not available.

TCR beta CDR3 regions were sequenced from DNA using the immunoSEQ hsTCRbeta Kit. As for the original processing: The ImmunoSEQ Analyzer was used to analyse the TCR sequencing data. T cell clonality was defined as 1 minus Pielou's evenness, calculated on productive rearrangements. T cell diversity was measured with the inverse Simpson index on productive templates. T cell density was defined as TCR beta template counts normalized to usable DNA, with usable DNA estimated by amplification and sequencing of housekeeping genes. Two-sided Kruskal-Wallis tests were used to compare TCR metrics across histologic stages. Held by TCRdb, this immuneACCESS table contains in-frame sequences only and omits some clones. Under half of the omission traces to an unresolved V gene where checked; the cause of the rest is unknown. V and J calls and clone size are as listed in that table; D and trimming were resolved from the DNA. Within this sample are 4,000 to 5,500 clones, with around 80% of them counted one time only. The biggest ten clones account for around 8% of the sample.

The patients had resection in Japan or China between the mid-2010s and the late 2010s. The histologic diagnosis of each case was independently confirmed on H&E slides by two lung cancer pathologists. FFPE tissue was used for DNA isolation with the AllPrep DNA/RNA FFPE Kit. The sequence was collected from a donor older than 65 with lung adenocarcinoma. The sample comprised FFPE adjacent normal lung tissue. The sequence is built from TRBV7-9 and TRBJ1-4, with no reliable assignment of the D segment. The CDR3 protein sequence reads: CASSLMGGEKLFF. The nucleotide sequence is given as TGTGCCAGCAGCTTAATGGGAGGTGAAAAACTGTTTTTT.